The TCR beta chain under discussion was sequenced for a study of OX40 agonist ivuxolimab in advanced cancers. Turning to the study itself: The patients' treatment was ivuxolimab, an agonistic anti-OX40 (CD134) antibody.

Libraries were prepared by immunoSEQ multiplex PCR; TCRdb keeps only in-frame clonotypes and omits some of them. This table has roughly 60,000 clones, roughly 84% appearing once. The source is an adult with an advanced solid tumor such as melanoma, head and neck, liver or kidney cancer. The material was CD4+ or CD8+ T cells sorted from blood, obtained in a trial of the OX40 agonist ivuxolimab.

DNA for the CDR3: TGTGCCAGCAGGGATACAGGGGGTGTCACTGAAGCTTTCTTT. It codes for CASRDTGGVTEAFF. The rearrangement joins TRBV6-1 to TRBJ1-1, with TRBD1 matching 8 bases. Unmatched junction bases numbered 7, after V lost 6 bases and J lost 4 bases. The CDR3 sequence is 14 residues long. From germline, CDR1 is MNHNS and CDR2 SASEGT.